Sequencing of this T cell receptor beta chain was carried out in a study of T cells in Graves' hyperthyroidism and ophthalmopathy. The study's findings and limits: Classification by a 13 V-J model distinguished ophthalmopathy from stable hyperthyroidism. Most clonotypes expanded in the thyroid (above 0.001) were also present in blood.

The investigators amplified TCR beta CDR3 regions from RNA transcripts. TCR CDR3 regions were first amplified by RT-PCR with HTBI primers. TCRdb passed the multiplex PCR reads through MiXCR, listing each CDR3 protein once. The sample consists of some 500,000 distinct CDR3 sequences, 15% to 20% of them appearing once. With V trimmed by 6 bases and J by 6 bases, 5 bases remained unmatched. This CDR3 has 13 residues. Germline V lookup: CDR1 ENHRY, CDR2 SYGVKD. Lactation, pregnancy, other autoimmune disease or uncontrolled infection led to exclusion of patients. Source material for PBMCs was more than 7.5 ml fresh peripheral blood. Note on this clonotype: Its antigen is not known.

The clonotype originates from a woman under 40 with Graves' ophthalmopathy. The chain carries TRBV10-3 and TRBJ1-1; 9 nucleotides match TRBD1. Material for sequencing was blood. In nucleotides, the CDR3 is TGTGCCATCAGAGGGACAGGGAGCCCTGAAGCTTTCTTT. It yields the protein CAIRGTGSPEAFF.